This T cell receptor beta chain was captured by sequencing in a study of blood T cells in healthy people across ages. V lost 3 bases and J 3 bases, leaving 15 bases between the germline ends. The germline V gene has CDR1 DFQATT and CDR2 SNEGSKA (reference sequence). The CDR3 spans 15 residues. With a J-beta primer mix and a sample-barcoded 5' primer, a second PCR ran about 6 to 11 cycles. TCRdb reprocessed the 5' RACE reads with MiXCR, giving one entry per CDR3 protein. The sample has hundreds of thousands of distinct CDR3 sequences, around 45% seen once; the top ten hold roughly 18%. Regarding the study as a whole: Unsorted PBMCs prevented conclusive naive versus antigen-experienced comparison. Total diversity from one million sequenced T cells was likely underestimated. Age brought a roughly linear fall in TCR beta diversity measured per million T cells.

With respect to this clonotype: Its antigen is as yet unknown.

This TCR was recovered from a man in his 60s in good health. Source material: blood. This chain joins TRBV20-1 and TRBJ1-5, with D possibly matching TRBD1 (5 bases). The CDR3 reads CSARLPNRFNQPQHF. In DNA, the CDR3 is TGCAGTGCTAGGTTGCCGAACAGGTTCAATCAGCCCCAGCATTTT.